The 7 T cell receptor beta chains in this list originate from one sample, sequenced in a study of T-cell memory formation after mild COVID-19. TCRdb reanalysed the 5' RACE reads using MiXCR and keeps one entry per CDR3 protein. Of under 300,000 distinct CDR3 sequences in the sample, about a sixth were seen once. Sequencing input: PBMCs or a T cell subset sorted from them (not recorded which). Source of these receptors: a man aged 18 to 30 who had mild COVID-19 (a few samples of this study predate the infection). Cell type and time point are not known.

J is TRBJ2-3 and V is TRBV5-1; TRBD2 is a possible D gene (5 bases). The germline V and J ends were trimmed by 4 bases and 5 bases, with 11 bases remaining between them. Germline V gene lookup returns CDR1 SGHRS and CDR2 YFSETQ. The CDR3 loop spans 13 amino acids. CDR3 DNA: TGCGCCAGCAGCACTAGGACCGGAGATACGCAGTATTTT. This sequence encodes CASSTRTGDTQYF.

This clonotype was picked up a small number of times. The chain couples TRBV5-1 to TRBJ2-2; a weak D match, TRBD2 (5 bases). Trimming pared 0 bases from V and 0 bases from J, leaving 6 bases between. There are 15 residues in the CDR3. The germline CDR1 and CDR2 sequences are SGHRS and YFSETQ. Here the CDR3 reads CASSLGGSNTGELFF. CDR3 in DNA: TGCGCCAGCAGCTTGGGAGGGTCGAACACCGGGGAGCTGTTTTTT.

In this sample, this clonotype turned up a few times. This chain connects TRBV20-1 to TRBJ2-1, with 11 nucleotides matching TRBD1. The CDR3 is 17 amino acids. Unmatched junction bases numbered 16, after V lost 6 bases and J lost 6 bases. The germline CDR1 and CDR2 sequences are DFQATT and SNEGSKA (reference sequence). CDR3 coding DNA: TGCAGTGCCTTTTGGACAGGGGGCGAGGGAGCGTTCAATGAGCAGTTCTTC. Translation: CSAFWTGGEGAFNEQFF.

This clonotype was observed at least ten times. V is TRBV4-1 and J is TRBJ1-1; possible D gene TRBD1, 5 bases. There are 16 residues in the CDR3. V lost 0 bases and J 5 bases, leaving 16 bases between the germline ends. Germline CDR1 MGHRA, CDR2 YSYEKL. The CDR3, as DNA: TGCGCCAGCAGCCAAGAAGGGAGCCTTTGGGGGACTGAAGCTTTCTTT. This codes for CASSQEGSLWGTEAFF.

This clonotype was picked up a small number of times. This chain connects TRBV7-2 to TRBJ2-7, with 15 bases lining up with TRBD2. This CDR3 spans 16 amino acids. Germline CDR1 SGHTA, CDR2 FQGNSA. V trimming: 5 bases; J trimming: 4 bases; junction bases outside the gene matches: 6. In nucleotides, the CDR3 is TGTGCCAGCAGCCCTTGGACTAGCGGGGGGGCTTACGAGCAGTACTTC. Amino acid sequence: CASSPWTSGGAYEQYF.

This clonotype was counted only a few times. V usage is TRBV7-2 and J usage is TRBJ2-7; D unresolved. Trimming stripped 1 base from V and 6 bases from J, with 10 bases between. This CDR3 comprises 13 residues. Looked up from germline, CDR1 is SGHTA and CDR2 is FQGNSA. The CDR3 spells CASSLVGRAEQYF. CDR3 coding DNA: TGTGCCAGCAGCTTAGTAGGCCGGGCCGAGCAGTACTTC.

The chain combines TRBV10-2 with TRBJ2-1; 10 nucleotides agree with TRBD1. CDR1 and CDR2 (germline): WSHSY, SAAADI. The trim removed 5 bases at V and 3 bases at J, leaving 10 bases unmatched. The length of the CDR3 is 17 residues. In nucleotides, the CDR3 is TGCGCCAGCAGTCACACCCCATGGACAGGGGGCTACAATGAGCAGTTCTTC. Protein: CASSHTPWTGGYNEQFF.